The next 19 T cell receptor beta chains were all read from a single sample in a study of T cell clonality in common variable immunodeficiency. The table came from immunoSEQ multiplex PCR; TCRdb's copy has only in-frame clones and leaves some out. The repertoire consists of 42,000 or so clones, none detected only once. Sequencing was carried out using peripheral blood mononuclear cells. The receptors stem from a person aged 18 to 70 in good health.

This clone was observed many times. The read stops 3 residues short of the end of the CDR3; the missing end is completed from the germline J gene. This chain joins TRBV20-1 and TRBJ1-1; tentative D call: TRBD1 (5 bases). Germline CDR1 reads DFQATT; CDR2 reads SNEGSKA (reference sequence). The CDR3 has 16 residues. The germline V and J ends were trimmed by 2 bases and 1 base, with 17 bases remaining between them. Partial CDR3 DNA: TGCAGTGCTAGACAAGGACACCTTAGGGAGAACACTGAA. Protein sequence: CSARQGHLRENTE. The full CDR3 protein reads CSARQGHLRENTEAFF.

This clone was recorded many times. The read gets to within 3 residues of the CDR3 end, and the germline J gene fills in the rest. J is TRBJ1-4 and V is TRBV19; 8 positions match TRBD1. Trimming cost V 5 bases and J 5 bases; bases outside gene matches: 7. The length of the CDR3 is 15 residues. The germline CDR1 and CDR2 sequences are LNHDA and SQIVND (reference sequence). The CDR3 sequence: CASSALTGANEKLFF. Partial CDR3 DNA: TGTGCCAGTAGTGCACTGACAGGGGCGAATGAAAAA.

This clone was seen ten or more times. The sequenced fragment ends 3 residues before the CDR3 boundary, so the rest is inferred from the germline J gene. The chain links TRBV6-1 to TRBJ2-7; 8 nucleotides match TRBD1. V lost 1 base, J lost 3 bases, and 2 bases stayed unmatched. Germline V gives CDR1 MNHNS, CDR2 SASEGT. This CDR3 spans 14 amino acids. The CDR3 spells CASSEGTGLYEQYF. CDR3 DNA, as far as it was read: TGTGCCAGCAGTGAAGGGACAGGGCTCTACGAG.

This clone was detected only a few times. The read terminates 3 residues before the CDR3 end, so the remaining end is supplied by the germline J gene. The genes are TRBV5-6 and TRBJ2-2; D remains unclear. The length of the CDR3 is 14 residues. Per germline, CDR1 SGHDT and CDR2 YYEEEE. Trimming took off 0 bases at V and 4 bases at J, with 7 bases between the two ends. The CDR3 DNA, read in part, is TGTGCCAGCAGCTTGGATACTGCCACCGGGGAG. Protein: CASSLDTATGE. The whole CDR3 reads CASSLDTATGELFF.

This clone was seen ten or more times. The read comes to an end 3 residues before the CDR3 does, leaving the germline J gene to fill in the end. V usage is TRBV7-9 and J usage is TRBJ1-1, with D possibly TRBD1 on 6 matching bases. The CDR3 has 15 residues. Germline V CDR1 and CDR2: SEHNR, FQNEAQ (reference sequence). The germline V and J ends were trimmed by 4 bases and 6 bases, with 18 bases remaining between them. Partial CDR3 DNA: TGTGCCAGCAGCTCGACAGGAGGGACGGTCGCTGAA. Amino acids: CASSSTGGTVAE. In full, the CDR3 is CASSSTGGTVAEAFF.

This clone has ten or more counts. Read sequence stops 3 residues before the CDR3 end, and the germline J gene provides the missing end. The genes are TRBV5-1 and TRBJ1-2; the match to TRBD1 covers 8 bases. The trim removed 4 bases at V and 4 bases at J, leaving 3 bases unmatched. The V gene's germline CDR1 is SGHRS and CDR2 YFSETQ. CDR3 size: 13 residues. The sequenced part of the CDR3 DNA is TGCGCCAGCAGCGAGGACAGGGCCTATGGC. Translation: CASSEDRAYG. The complete CDR3 sequence is CASSEDRAYGYTF.

Concerning this clone itself: The CDR3 end falls 3 residues outside the read, so it is completed with the germline J gene. V is TRBV7-2 and J is TRBJ2-4, with a possible D match to TRBD2 (6 bases). The CDR3 consists of 13 residues. The germline V gene encodes CDR1 SGHTA and CDR2 FQGNSA. Partial CDR3 DNA: TGTGCCAGCAGCTTAACCAGCGGGTCCGGT. Translation: CASSLTSGSG. The full CDR3 protein reads CASSLTSGSGQYF. Combining the CDR3 with reference TRBV7-2 and TRBJ2-4 gives the whole variable domain GAGVSQSPSNKVTEKGKDVELRCDPISGHTALYWYRQSLGQGLEFLIYFQGNSAPDKSGLPSDRFSAERTGGSVSTLTIQRTQQEDSAVYLCASSLTSGSGQYFGAGTRLSVL.

This clone was recorded at least ten times. Read sequence stops 3 residues before the CDR3 end, and the germline J gene provides the missing end. The rearrangement links TRBV20-1 to TRBJ2-7, with 11 bases identical to TRBD2. CDR3 length: 13 residues. V trimming: 7 bases; J trimming: 6 bases; junction bases outside the gene matches: 8. The germline gives CDR1 DFQATT, CDR2 SNEGSKA (reference sequence). CDR3 DNA, as far as it was read: TGCAGTGTTCCGACTAGCGGGACGGTCGAG. The encoded protein is CSVPTSGTVE. The complete CDR3 sequence is CSVPTSGTVEQYF.

This clone was observed many times. The read falls 3 residues short of the CDR3 end, and the missing part is taken from the germline J gene. This chain links TRBV20-1 with TRBJ1-1, with TRBD1 as a possible D gene (5 bases). This CDR3 is 13 amino acids long. Trimming removed 6 bases from V and 5 bases from J, with 16 bases in between. Germline values: CDR1 DFQATT, CDR2 SNEGSKA (reference sequence). This CDR3 is CSAPDTGQTEAFF. Partial CDR3 DNA: TGCAGTGCCCCGGACACCGGCCAGACTGAA.

The table lists this clone with many counts. With the read ending 3 residues before the CDR3 end, the germline J gene is used to fill in that end. This sequence joins TRBV7-9 and TRBJ1-1; 12 positions match TRBD1. Germline-derived CDR1 and CDR2 are SEHNR and FQNEAQ (reference sequence). The length of the CDR3 is 15 residues. After removal of 10 bases from V and 2 bases from J, the junction contained 8 bases not matched to a gene. This CDR3 reads CAIGTGGESNTEAFF. Partial CDR3 DNA: TGTGCCATCGGGACAGGGGGCGAGAGTAACACTGAA.

Many counts were recorded for this clone. Read coverage stops 3 residues before the CDR3 terminus; the germline J gene supplies the remainder. The genes are TRBV6-1 and TRBJ2-5, with 10 bases lining up with TRBD1. Germline V lookup: CDR1 MNHNS, CDR2 SASEGT. The CDR3 consists of 18 residues. The V and J ends lost 0 bases and 4 bases, in that order; junction bases with no gene match: 11. This CDR3 is CASSEASETGGLRETQYF. CDR3 DNA (partial): TGTGCCAGCAGTGAAGCGTCGGAGACAGGGGGCCTTCGAGAGACC.

This clone was counted many times. Coverage ceases 3 residues before the CDR3 finishes, and the germline J gene fills in the end. This sequence joins TRBV30 and TRBJ2-5; 8 bases map to TRBD1. This CDR3 is built from 13 residues. Germline V lookup: CDR1 GTSNPN, CDR2 SVGIG (reference sequence). Trimming cost V 6 bases and J 5 bases; bases outside gene matches: 8. The CDR3 here is CACSQGARETQYF. The covered CDR3 bases are TGTGCCTGCAGCCAGGGGGCGCGGGAGACC.

This clone was counted only a few times. The missing CDR3 end, 3 residues past where the read stops, is filled in from the germline J gene. The rearrangement links TRBV6-4 to TRBJ2-2; D unclear. V was pared by 2 bases and J by 0 bases, with 16 bases between. CDR3 length: 18 residues. Germline V gene lookup returns CDR1 MRHNA and CDR2 SNTAGT. The sequenced CDR3 bases are TGTGCCAGCAGTGACCCCGAGAAGAGACGGGCGAACACCGGGGAG. Translated: CASSDPEKRRANTGE. From start to end, the CDR3 is CASSDPEKRRANTGELFF.

Many counts were recorded for this clone. From the germline J gene comes the end of the CDR3, since the read stops 3 residues before it. The chain carries TRBV2 and TRBJ2-2; possibly TRBD2 for D (7 bases). Germline CDR1 SNHLY, CDR2 FYNNEI. Trimming took off 9 bases at V and 2 bases at J, with 16 bases between the two ends. This CDR3 has 15 amino acids. Partial CDR3 DNA: TGTGCCAGTGCCCTGAGGGGGGGAAACACCGGGGAG. Amino acid sequence: CASALRGGNTGE. The whole CDR3 sequence reads CASALRGGNTGELFF. Full variable domain (remainder filled in from reference TRBV2 and TRBJ2-2): EPEVTQTPSHQVTQMGQEVILRCVPISNHLYFYWYRQILGQKVEFLVSFYNNEISEKSEIFDDQFSVERPDGSNFTLKIRSTKLEDSAMYFCASALRGGNTGELFFGEGSRLTVL.

This clone has at least ten counts. The read is 3 residues too short to cover the CDR3 end, so that end is filled in from the germline J gene. The chain recombines TRBV7-9 with TRBJ2-1, with 10 bases fitting TRBD1. V lost 6 bases and J lost 6; bases outside the gene matches: 2. The CDR3 runs to 13 residues. Germline V gene data show CDR1 as SEHNR and CDR2 as FQNEAQ (reference sequence). The sequenced part of the CDR3 DNA is TGTGCCAGCAGGGGACAGGGGTCCAATGAG. It encodes CASRGQGSNE. The CDR3 in full is CASRGQGSNEQFF.

This clone has more than one count but fewer than ten. The read comes to an end 3 residues before the CDR3 does, leaving the germline J gene to fill in the end. The rearrangement joins TRBV20-1 to TRBJ2-5, with D possibly matching TRBD2 (10 bases). V lost 7 bases and J 5 bases, leaving 23 bases between the germline ends. This CDR3 region has 15 residues. Germline V gene sequence: CDR1 DFQATT, CDR2 SNEGSKA (reference sequence). The DNA read from the CDR3 is TGCAGTGGCTTACGAGCGGGGGGGACAGGGGAGACC. Translating gives CSGLRAGGTGET. The CDR3 in its entirety is CSGLRAGGTGETQYF.

There are many counts of this clone. The missing CDR3 end, 3 residues past where the read stops, is filled in from the germline J gene. The V call is TRBV20-1, the J call TRBJ1-2; 11 nucleotides line up with TRBD1. V trimming: 1 base; J trimming: 3 bases; junction bases outside the gene matches: 4. The CDR3 is 15 residues long. Germline CDR1 reads DFQATT; CDR2 reads SNEGSKA (reference sequence). Partial CDR3 DNA: TGCAGTGCTAGAGTCCTGGGACAGGGGGACTATGGC. Encoded protein: CSARVLGQGDYG. The whole CDR3 region reads CSARVLGQGDYGYTF.

This clone has a count of ten or more. The read halts 3 residues ahead of the CDR3 end, with the missing end drawn from the germline J gene. The chain joins TRBV5-1 to TRBJ1-1; perhaps TRBD1 as D (5 bases). Trimming stripped 5 bases from V and 1 base from J, with 15 bases between. From germline, CDR1 is SGHRS and CDR2 YFSETQ. The CDR3 is made up of 15 amino acids. CDR3 region: CASREQVGANTEAFF. The part of the CDR3 DNA that was read is TGCGCCAGCAGAGAACAGGTTGGGGCGAACACTGAA. The variable domain in full, with the rest retrieved from reference TRBV5-1 and TRBJ1-1, is KAGVTQTPRYLIKTRGQQVTLSCSPISGHRSVSWYQQTPGQGLQFLFEYFSETQRNKGNFPGRFSGRQFSNSRSEMNVSTLELGDSALYLCASREQVGANTEAFFGQGTRLTVV.

This clone has ten or more counts. The read ends 3 residues before the CDR3 terminus; that terminus is restored from the germline J gene. The rearrangement uses TRBV5-1 and TRBJ2-2; TRBD1 matches at 8 bases. The V gene's germline CDR1 is SGHRS and CDR2 YFSETQ. This CDR3 contains 13 residues. After removal of 5 bases from V and 6 bases from J, the junction contained 3 bases not matched to a gene. The CDR3 is CASRQQGAGELFF. CDR3 bases read: TGCGCCAGCAGACAACAGGGGGCCGGGGAG.